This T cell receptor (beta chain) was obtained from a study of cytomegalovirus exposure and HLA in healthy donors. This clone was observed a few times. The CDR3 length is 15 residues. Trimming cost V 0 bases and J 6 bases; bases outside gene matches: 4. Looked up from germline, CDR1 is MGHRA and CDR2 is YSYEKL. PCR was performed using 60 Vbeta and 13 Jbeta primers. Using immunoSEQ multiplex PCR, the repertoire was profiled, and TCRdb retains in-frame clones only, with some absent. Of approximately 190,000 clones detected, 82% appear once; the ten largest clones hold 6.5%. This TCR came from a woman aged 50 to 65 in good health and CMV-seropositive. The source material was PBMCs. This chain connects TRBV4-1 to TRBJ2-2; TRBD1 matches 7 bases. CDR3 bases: TGCGCCAGCAGCCAAGAGACAGGGACGCCCGGGGAGCTGTTTTTT. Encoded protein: CASSQETGTPGELFF.